The 23 T cell receptor beta chains below were found in one sample sequenced in a study of early T cells in non-severe SARS-CoV-2 infection. From the 5' RACE reads, TCRdb called clonotypes with MiXCR, one entry per CDR3 protein. The top ten hold around 4% of the sample, which has 50,000 to 55,000 distinct CDR3 sequences, around 10% seen once. Sequencing used whole blood. The receptor source for this set is an adult who was a healthcare worker with PCR-confirmed SARS-CoV-2 infection or an uninfected control (not recorded which).

This clonotype was detected many times. The V gene is TRBV10-1, the J gene TRBJ2-5, with 12 bases that match TRBD2. Germline CDR1 WNHNN, CDR2 SYGVQD (reference sequence). The CDR3 covers 19 residues. The junction had 13 bases not matched to a gene; V was cut back by 4 bases and J by 1 base. The CDR3 here is CASSGPTRGLAGLQETQYF. In DNA, the CDR3 is TGCGCCAGCAGTGGACCTACTAGGGGACTAGCGGGCCTCCAAGAGACCCAGTACTTC.

This clonotype occurred a few times. The chain employs TRBV7-3 and TRBJ2-7, with D possibly TRBD1 on 6 matching bases. This CDR3 is built from 13 residues. V shed 2 bases and J shed 5 bases, with 10 bases lying between them. Germline V gene sequence: CDR1 SGHTA, CDR2 FQGTGA. CDR3 residues: CASSLFSGDEQYF. CDR3 coding DNA: TGTGCCAGCAGCTTATTTTCAGGGGACGAGCAGTACTTC.

This clonotype was recorded many times. The chain carries TRBV7-9 and TRBJ2-7, with a possible D match to TRBD2 (5 bases). This CDR3 comprises 13 residues. Trimming removed 5 bases from V and 7 bases from J, with 15 bases in between. CDR1 and CDR2 from the germline V gene are SEHNR and FQNEAQ (reference sequence). In DNA, the CDR3 is TGTGCCAGCAGCCCACGAGGGCCTGAGGAGCAGTACTTC. As protein: CASSPRGPEEQYF. Drawing the rest from reference TRBV7-9 and TRBJ2-7, the complete variable domain is DTGVSQNPRHKITKRGQNVTFRCDPISEHNRLYWYRQTLGQGPEFLTYFQNEAQLEKSRLLSDRFSAERPKGSFSTLEIQRTEQGDSAMYLCASSPRGPEEQYFGPGTRLTVT.

There are many counts of this clonotype. This sequence joins TRBV27 and TRBJ2-1; 11 nucleotides align to TRBD2. CDR1 and CDR2 from the germline V gene are MNHEY and SMNVEV (reference sequence). The J segment lost 6 bases and the V segment lost 4 bases, leaving 8 bases of the junction unmatched. This CDR3 has 16 amino acids. Written as DNA, the CDR3 is TGTGCCAGCAGTTGCCCAACTAGCGGGAGTTGCAATGAGCAGTTCTTC. It codes for CASSCPTSGSCNEQFF.

The CDR3 loop is CSAPEGLAGKNEQFF. The CDR3 nucleotides read TGCAGTGCGCCCGAAGGACTAGCGGGGAAGAACGAGCAGTTCTTC. The chain combines TRBV20-1 with TRBJ2-1, with TRBD2 matching over 12 bases. CDR3 size: 15 residues. Unmatched junction bases numbered 13, after V lost 6 bases and J lost 10 bases. Germline lookup yields CDR1 DFQATT and CDR2 SNEGSKA (reference sequence).

The chain recombines TRBV6-2 or TRBV6-3 with TRBJ2-5; TRBD1 aligns across 10 bases. The CDR3 runs 18 residues. The germline V gene encodes CDR1 MNHEY and CDR2 SVGEGT. Unmatched junction bases numbered 13, after V lost 3 bases and J lost 3 bases. The CDR3, as DNA: TGTGCCAGCAGTTATTCTCCGGGGACAGGGGACTCAAAAGAGACCCAGTACTTC. It codes for CASSYSPGTGDSKETQYF.

This sequence joins TRBV11-2 and TRBJ1-6; TRBD1 is a possible D gene (5 bases). This CDR3 has 16 residues. Per germline, CDR1 SGHAT and CDR2 FQNNGV. The V and J ends lost 0 bases and 11 bases respectively, with 17 bases between them. The chain's CDR3 is CASSLDRVETSAPLHF. Written as DNA, the CDR3 is TGTGCCAGCAGCTTAGACAGGGTCGAAACCTCCGCACCCCTCCACTTT.

The V gene is TRBV11-3, the J gene TRBJ2-1; D may correspond to TRBD1 or TRBD2 (7 bases each). This CDR3 is 14 amino acids long. V dropped 5 bases and J dropped 9 bases, with 17 bases sitting between them. Looked up from germline, CDR1 is SGHNT and CDR2 is YENEEA. This CDR3 reads CASSPGLEGAEQFF. The DNA for the CDR3 is TGTGCCAGCAGCCCAGGACTAGAGGGGGCTGAGCAGTTCTTC.

This clonotype came up many times. V and J are TRBV11-2 and TRBJ2-7; D possibly corresponds to TRBD1 (6 bases). Germline V gives CDR1 SGHAT, CDR2 FQNNGV. The CDR3 is 15 residues long. V lost 5 bases and J lost 1, with 15 bases in between. The CDR3 sequence is CASSVRTAPSYEQYF. DNA of the CDR3: TGTGCCAGCAGCGTCCGGACAGCACCATCCTACGAGCAGTACTTC.

This clonotype was observed a handful of times. The rearrangement joins TRBV13 to TRBJ1-1; D might be TRBD1 (5 bases). CDR3 length equals 12 residues. Germline CDR1 PRHDT, CDR2 FYEKMQ (reference sequence). V was cut by 1 base and J by 11 bases, with 11 bases left in between. Here the CDR3 reads CASSLDGAEAFF. Here the CDR3 DNA reads TGTGCCAGCAGCTTAGATGGGGCGGAGGCTTTCTTT. Full variable domain (rest looked up from reference TRBV13 and TRBJ1-1): AAGVIQSPRHLIKEKRETATLKCYPIPRHDTVYWYQQGPGQDPQFLISFYEKMQSDKGSIPDRFSAQQFSDYHSELNMSSLELGDSALYFCASSLDGAEAFFGQGTRLTVV.

This chain connects TRBV29-1 to TRBJ2-1; D tentatively fits TRBD1 or TRBD2 (5 bases each). This CDR3 region has 14 residues. Germline V CDR1 and CDR2: SQVTM, ANQGSEA. V lost 7 bases to trimming and J lost 0 bases, with 13 bases between them. The CDR3 is CSAGGTYSYNEQFF. Written as DNA, the CDR3 is TGCAGCGCCGGTGGGACGTACTCCTACAATGAGCAGTTCTTC.

V is TRBV4-1 and J is TRBJ2-3, with TRBD2 matching 14 bases. The V and J ends lost 2 bases and 3 bases, in that order; junction bases with no gene match: 4. The CDR3 sequence is 17 residues long. Per the germline V gene, CDR1 is MGHRA and CDR2 is YSYEKL. CDR3 nucleotides: TGCGCCAGCAGCCAACCCCGGACTAGCGGGAGGACAGATACGCAGTATTTT. Protein sequence: CASSQPRTSGRTDTQYF.

This clonotype was recorded many times. The genes are TRBV15 and TRBJ2-1; D ambiguous. The CDR3 length is 13 residues. Germline V gene sequence: CDR1 LNHNV, CDR2 YYDKDF (reference sequence). V was trimmed by 0 bases and J by 7 bases, leaving 7 bases between them. Here the CDR3 reads CATSRDQGNEQFF. The CDR3 DNA follows: TGTGCCACCAGCAGAGATCAAGGGAATGAGCAGTTCTTC.

The chain combines TRBV3-1 with TRBJ2-7, with 7 bases identical to TRBD1. CDR3 length equals 13 residues. The junction had 4 bases not matched to a gene; V was cut back by 5 bases and J by 3 bases. Germline CDR1 LGHDT, CDR2 YNNKEL (reference sequence). CDR3 protein: CASSARQGYEQYF. In DNA, the CDR3 is TGTGCCAGCAGCGCTCGACAGGGCTACGAGCAGTACTTC.

This clonotype was seen at least ten times. The J gene is TRBJ2-1, the V gene TRBV20-1; possibly TRBD1 for D (5 bases). Germline V gene lookup returns CDR1 DFQATT and CDR2 SNEGSKA (reference sequence). The CDR3 has 15 amino acids. Trimming removed 8 bases at V and 0 bases at J, with 17 bases between. CDR3 sequence: CSLLDPDSSYNEQFF. In DNA, the CDR3 is TGCAGTCTGCTAGACCCAGACAGCTCCTACAATGAGCAGTTCTTC.

The table lists this clonotype with many counts. This chain links TRBV10-3 with TRBJ2-1; 11 bases map to TRBD2. The CDR3 contains 15 residues. The V and J ends lost 6 bases and 7 bases, in that order; junction bases with no gene match: 8. Germline CDR1 reads ENHRY; CDR2 reads SYGVKD. The chain's CDR3 is CAIRDSGRAENEQFF. The CDR3 DNA follows: TGTGCCATCAGGGATAGCGGGAGGGCCGAGAATGAGCAGTTCTTC.

This clonotype was seen ten or more times. The V gene is TRBV11-3, the J gene TRBJ2-1; the D gene is possibly TRBD2 (6 bases). Deletions cut 5 bases from V and 5 bases from J, with 10 bases between. Germline CDR1 and CDR2: SGHNT and YENEEA. This CDR3 spans 13 amino acids. The CDR3 protein is CASSPRGHNEQFF. In nucleotides, the CDR3 is TGTGCCAGCAGCCCGCGGGGCCACAATGAGCAGTTCTTC.

This clonotype was observed many times. V usage is TRBV20-1 and J usage is TRBJ1-2; no clear D gene. The germline V gene encodes CDR1 DFQATT and CDR2 SNEGSKA (reference sequence). The germline V and J ends were trimmed by 5 bases and 0 bases, with 10 bases remaining between them. The CDR3 has 13 residues. The CDR3 is CSAGGQANYGYTF. The DNA of the CDR3 is TGCAGTGCTGGTGGGCAGGCTAACTATGGCTACACCTTC.

The CDR3 sequence is CASSRTGSPYQPQHF. The CDR3 DNA follows: TGTGCCAGCAGCCGTACAGGGTCCCCATACCAGCCCCAGCATTTT. This chain uses TRBV27 with TRBJ1-5; weak D call: TRBD1 (6 bases). Germline lookup yields CDR1 MNHEY and CDR2 SMNVEV (reference sequence). Trimming stripped 6 bases from V and 7 bases from J, with 19 bases between. The CDR3 is 15 amino acids.

This clonotype was seen at least ten times. The V gene is TRBV5-5, the J gene TRBJ2-7, with D possibly matching TRBD2 (6 bases). The CDR3 spans 14 residues. Germline V lookup: CDR1 SGHKS, CDR2 YYEKEE (reference sequence). Trimming removed 4 bases at V and 2 bases at J, with 13 bases between. In DNA, the CDR3 is TGTGCCAGCAGCCCCCCCGGGAGCCCCTACGAGCAGTACTTC. This encodes CASSPPGSPYEQYF. The variable domain in full, completed from reference TRBV5-5 and TRBJ2-7, reads DAGVTQSPTHLIKTRGQQVTLRCSPISGHKSVSWYQQVLGQGPQFIFQYYEKEERGRGNFPDRFSARQFPNYSSELNVNALLLGDSALYLCASSPPGSPYEQYFGPGTRLTVT.

Of note for this clonotype: With a much larger clone just one base away, this may be a read error. This chain joins TRBV5-6 and TRBJ1-2; D gene unclear. In germline, CDR1 is SGHDT, CDR2 YYEEEE. The CDR3 extends over 12 amino acids. Trimming took off 3 bases at V and 3 bases at J, with 6 bases between the two ends. This CDR3 reads CASSSFDYGYTF. The CDR3 nucleotides read TGTGCCAGCAGCTCCTTTGACTATGGCTACACCTTC. Full variable domain (missing parts from reference TRBV5-6 and TRBJ1-2): DAGVTQSPTHLIKTRGQQVTLRCSPKSGHDTVSWYQQALGQGPQFIFQYYEEEERQRGNFPDRFSGHQFPNYSSELNVNALLLGDSALYLCASSSFDYGYTFGSGTRLTVV.

This clonotype was recorded at least ten times. The chain couples TRBV7-3 to TRBJ1-1; D may be TRBD1 (6 bases). The CDR3 loop spans 14 amino acids. Germline V CDR1 and CDR2: SGHTA, FQGTGA. Trimming pared 4 bases from V and 3 bases from J, leaving 12 bases between. The CDR3 DNA reads as TGTGCCAGCAGCTCCCTGGGGGCCGACACTGAAGCTTTCTTT. It is translated as CASSSLGADTEAFF.

In this sample, this clonotype turned up a few times. V is TRBV7-9 and J is TRBJ1-2; D gene unclear. This CDR3 comprises 13 residues. CDR1 and CDR2 from the germline V gene are SEHNR and FQNEAQ (reference sequence). V dropped 4 bases and J dropped 8 bases, with 14 bases sitting between them. The CDR3 DNA reads TGTGCCAGCAGCTCCTTCGAACCTTCGGGCTACACCTTC. As protein: CASSSFEPSGYTF.